The next 21 T cell receptor beta chains were all read from a single sample in a study of CD8 T cells in ankylosing spondylitis. Study-wide points: A TCR beta motif of fewer than ten highly homologous variants seemed to mark ankylosing spondylitis blood.

TCRdb analysed the 5' RACE reads with MiXCR anew, one entry per CDR3 protein. The sample holds almost 400,000 distinct CDR3 sequences, 20% to 25% seen once. No antigen is known for these receptors. The sequencing sample was made of blood, either unsorted or a sorted T cell fraction (not recorded which). Receptors originate from a male donor with ankylosing spondylitis.

This clonotype was observed a few times. The chain is built from TRBV12-3 or TRBV12-4 and TRBJ2-1; possibly TRBD2 for D (7 bases). Between the trimmed V and J ends, which lost 5 bases and 6 bases, there was a span of 23 bases. The length of the CDR3 is 17 residues. The CDR3 loop reads CASSPREGGARVNEQFF. Here the CDR3 DNA reads TGTGCCAGCAGTCCTAGAGAGGGGGGGGCGCGGGTCAATGAGCAGTTCTTC.

The sample holds a few counts of this clonotype. The chain has TRBV25-1 and TRBJ2-1; the D gene could be TRBD1 or TRBD2 (5 bases each). CDR1 is MGHDK, CDR2 SYGVNS, per germline. This CDR3 region has 15 residues. Trimming pared 6 bases from V and 10 bases from J, leaving 22 bases between. The CDR3 DNA is TGTGCCAGCAGCGAACCGGGACCCAACTTCCGGGAGCAGTTCTTC. Residues: CASSEPGPNFREQFF.

The chain's CDR3 is CASSLGGEGNEQYF. CDR3 nucleotides: TGCGCCAGCAGCCTAGGGGGAGAAGGCAACGAGCAGTACTTC. This chain uses TRBV5-1 with TRBJ2-7, with TRBD1 as a possible D gene (6 bases). V lost 4 bases and J lost 5, with 16 bases in between. Germline CDR1 is SGHRS and CDR2 is YFSETQ. CDR3 length: 14 amino acids.

The V and J genes are TRBV12-3 or TRBV12-4 and TRBJ2-7, with a weak D call TRBD2 (6 bases). V gave up 5 bases and J gave up 6 bases, with 20 bases separating them. The CDR3 is made up of 15 amino acids. The CDR3 nucleotides are TGTGCCAGCAGTCCTCACGCGGGACGCCCTCTCGAGCAGTACTTC. This codes for CASSPHAGRPLEQYF.

The chain links TRBV7-2 to TRBJ1-2; TRBD1 is a possible D gene (5 bases). V lost 6 bases and J 7 bases, leaving 24 bases between the germline ends. Germline V CDR1 and CDR2: SGHTA, FQGNSA. CDR3 size: 16 residues. CDR3 loop: CASSQNGPGEAPGYTF. The CDR3 nucleotides read TGTGCCAGCAGTCAAAATGGCCCGGGGGAGGCTCCTGGCTACACCTTC.

This clonotype was seen only a few times. The CDR3 region is CASSRDSGGYEQYF. CDR3 nucleotides: TGCGCCAGCAGCCGAGACTCCGGGGGTTACGAGCAGTACTTC. The J gene is TRBJ2-7, the V gene TRBV5-1; tentative D call: TRBD2 (6 bases). Germline loops: CDR1 SGHRS, CDR2 YFSETQ. The CDR3 is made up of 14 amino acids. V was trimmed by 4 bases and J by 4 bases, leaving 15 bases between them.

This clonotype came up a few times. The V call is TRBV29-1, the J call TRBJ2-5, with 8 bases matching TRBD1. The CDR3 length is 12 residues. Trimming at V came to 3 bases and at J to 7 bases, leaving 4 bases not matched to a gene. Germline lookup yields CDR1 SQVTM and CDR2 ANQGSEA. The CDR3 bases are TGCAGCGTTGACCCACAGGGGGGGACCCAGTACTTC. It is translated as CSVDPQGGTQYF.

V and J are TRBV21-1 and TRBJ1-1. TRBV21-1 is designated a pseudogene. CDR3 length: 14 amino acids. CDR3 sequence (DNA): TGTGCCAGCAGCAAAGGAAACTCGAACACTGAAGCTTTCTTT. This encodes CASSKGNSNTEAFF.

This clonotype was counted at least ten times. The V call is TRBV12-3 or TRBV12-4, the J call TRBJ2-1, with 14 positions matching TRBD2. The CDR3 spans 17 residues. Trimming at V came to 2 bases and at J to 9 bases, leaving 9 bases not matched to a gene. The CDR3: CASSLWGTSGSTGEQFF. The DNA for the CDR3 is TGTGCCAGCAGTTTATGGGGGACTAGCGGGAGCACCGGTGAGCAGTTCTTC.

The table lists this clonotype with a few counts. V gene TRBV20-1 combines with J gene TRBJ2-2; D not certain. V was shortened by 3 bases and J by 0 bases, with 8 bases between the two germline ends. CDR3 size: 14 residues. Germline V lookup: CDR1 DFQATT, CDR2 SNEGSKA (reference sequence). This CDR3 reads CSASRFANTGELFF. The CDR3 bases are TGCAGTGCTAGCAGATTCGCGAACACCGGGGAGCTGTTTTTT.

The rearrangement links TRBV7-8 to TRBJ2-1; perhaps TRBD1 as D (5 bases). Trimming took off 3 bases at V and 1 base at J, with 13 bases between the two ends. Germline CDR1 SGHVS, CDR2 FQNEAQ. The CDR3 has 16 amino acids. The CDR3 nucleotides are TGTGCCAGCAGCTTCAGGGCGGCGTCATCCTACAATGAGCAGTTCTTC. Translation: CASSFRAASSYNEQFF.

The sample holds a few counts of this clonotype. The chain is built from TRBV7-2 and TRBJ2-7; TRBD2 aligns across 7 bases. The trim removed 5 bases at V and 3 bases at J, leaving 10 bases unmatched. The CDR3 extends over 15 amino acids. Germline assignment: CDR1 SGHTA and CDR2 FQGNSA. The CDR3 is CASSAGLADLYEQYF. In DNA form, the CDR3 reads TGTGCCAGCAGCGCGGGTCTAGCGGACCTCTACGAGCAGTACTTC.

The V and J genes are TRBV9 and TRBJ2-2, with D unresolved. CDR1 SGDLS and CDR2 YYNGEE come from the germline V gene. This CDR3 comprises 12 residues. The V end was cut by 3 bases, the J end by 7 bases, with 7 bases between. In DNA form, the CDR3 reads TGTGCCAGCAGCGCGGCCGGCGGGGAGCTGTTTTTT. Amino acid sequence: CASSAAGGELFF.

V usage is TRBV24-1 and J usage is TRBJ2-5; a weak D match, TRBD1 (6 bases). Deletions cut 3 bases from V and 4 bases from J, with 11 bases between. CDR3 size: 14 residues. Looked up from germline, CDR1 is KGHDR and CDR2 is SFDVKD. CDR3 nucleotide sequence: TGTGCCACCAGTGATAGACAGGCCGGAGAGACCCAGTACTTC. Its translation is CATSDRQAGETQYF.

V gene TRBV18 combines with J gene TRBJ2-1, with TRBD2 matching over 11 bases. There are 15 residues in the CDR3. Trimming at V came to 3 bases and at J to 6 bases, leaving 4 bases not matched to a gene. In germline, CDR1 is KGHSH, CDR2 LQKENI. Here the CDR3 reads CASSPGLAETNEQFF. The CDR3 DNA sequence: TGTGCCAGCTCACCGGGACTAGCGGAGACCAATGAGCAGTTCTTC. The variable domain in full, completed from reference TRBV18 and TRBJ2-1, reads NAGVMQNPRHLVRRRGQEARLRCSPMKGHSHVYWYRQLPEEGLKFMVYLQKENIIDESGMPKERFSAEFPKEGPSILRIQQVVRGDSAAYFCASSPGLAETNEQFFGPGTRLTVL.

A few counts support this clonotype. The V call is TRBV20-1, the J call TRBJ2-3; 10 bases map to TRBD1. V trimming: 0 bases; J trimming: 1 base; junction bases outside the gene matches: 4. The CDR3 length is 16 residues. Germline CDR1 DFQATT, CDR2 SNEGSKA (reference sequence). The CDR3 DNA sequence: TGCAGTGCTAGAGATTGGACAGGGGGTGGCACAGATACGCAGTATTTT. Amino acids: CSARDWTGGGTDTQYF.

In its sample, this clonotype was seen once. The chain employs TRBV12-3 or TRBV12-4 and TRBJ2-3; 10 positions match TRBD2. J gave up 1 base and V 4 bases, and 8 bases lay outside the gene matches. The CDR3 loop spans 17 amino acids. CDR3 sequence: CASSYLAGAVGTDTQYF. The CDR3 coding sequence is TGTGCCAGCAGTTACCTAGCGGGAGCGGTGGGCACAGATACGCAGTATTTT.

The rearrangement joins TRBV6-5 to TRBJ2-2; a weak D match, TRBD1 (5 bases). The CDR3 sequence is 12 residues long. V was clipped by 6 bases and J by 7 bases, with 9 bases between them. From germline, CDR1 is MNHEY and CDR2 SVGAGI. CDR3 sequence: CASSPGYGELFF. CDR3 sequence (DNA): TGTGCCAGCAGCCCAGGGTACGGGGAGCTGTTTTTT.

This clonotype was found once. V is TRBV18 and J is TRBJ1-2; 9 nucleotides align to TRBD1. V dropped 2 bases and J dropped 0; count of bases not matched to a gene: 4. Germline V gene sequence: CDR1 KGHSH, CDR2 LQKENI. The CDR3 is 16 amino acids. CDR3 bases: TGTGCCAGCTCACCAACCCGGACAGGGGCTAACTATGGCTACACCTTC. This codes for CASSPTRTGANYGYTF.

The CDR3 nucleotides read TGTGCCAGCAGCTTAGGAAACGGGGGCTACGAGCAGTACTTC. This sequence encodes CASSLGNGGYEQYF. This chain links TRBV7-9 with TRBJ2-7, with D possibly matching TRBD2 (6 bases). This CDR3 is built from 14 residues. CDR1 and CDR2 (germline): SEHNR, FQNEAQ (reference sequence). Trimming left V 1 base short and J 3 bases short, with 10 bases between.

The gene calls are TRBV19 and TRBJ1-4; 8 nucleotides line up with TRBD1. J gave up 3 bases and V 7 bases, and 10 bases lay outside the gene matches. In germline, CDR1 is LNHDA, CDR2 SQIVND (reference sequence). The CDR3 totals 16 residues. The CDR3 region has the DNA TGTGCCAGTACTAAGACAGGGGCCGCACCTAATGAAAAACTGTTTTTT. This gives the protein CASTKTGAAPNEKLFF.